Given below is one T cell receptor (beta chain) in context. What it recognizes is unknown. This record belongs to a study of vaccination and CD4 T cells after COVID-19. Across the study: Two doses of either BNT162b2 or mRNA-1273 vaccine went to participants.

The ends lost 0 bases at V and 7 bases at J; junction bases unmatched: 9. The CDR3 is 17 residues long. The germline V gene encodes CDR1 LNHNV and CDR2 YYDKDF (reference sequence). Cultured CD4+ T cell DNA was sequenced using the Oncomine TCR Beta short-read assay. MiXCR, run by TCRdb on the PCR reads, gives a single entry per CDR3 protein. The sample has fewer than 15,000 distinct CDR3 sequences, around 56% seen once. Treatment defined: roughly nine-day PBMC culture with coronavirus spike peptide pools or control peptides (ViraFEST assay). The V gene is TRBV15, the J gene TRBJ1-6; the match to TRBD1 covers 7 bases. This sequence was found in a human donor with COVID-19. The material was cultured CD4+ T cells from blood, obtained after SARS-CoV-2 vaccination. The CDR3 sequence is CATSRDRRGGKNSPLHF. CDR3 DNA: TGTGCCACCAGCAGAGATCGCAGGGGGGGTAAAAATTCACCCCTCCACTTT.